The rows below give T cell receptor beta chains drawn from one sample of a study of shared clonotypes between healthy human individuals. The assay was immunoSEQ multiplex PCR, and TCRdb's table has in-frame clones only and misses some. The sample includes a few hundred thousand clones, around 86% of them seen just once. Sequencing was done on a sample of memory CD8+ T cells sorted from blood. The receptor set was obtained from a man aged 18 to 35 in good health. The CDR3 runs from the conserved cysteine through the conserved F or W. Each record gives: V gene, CDR3 protein.

TRBV28 CASSSSTDRGWYEQYF
TRBV6-5 CASSYSLRTNYNEQFF
TRBV15 CATSMIHQGPSSYEQYF
TRBV27 CASSLTGSSGANVLTF
TRBV30 CAWSVGGMNTEAFF
TRBV9 CASSPQPGWGETQYF
TRBV5-1 CASSQKVGQVTDTQYF
TRBV7-2 CASSYTGEGPINNF
TRBV30 CAWTEASGANVLTF
TRBV25-1 CASSIFGDVNEQFF
TRBV11-1 CASSLGGPNTGELFF
TRBV2 CATWIGLNEQFF
TRBV21-1 CASSKGGGDGYTF
TRBV11-2 CASSLASGSITGELFF
TRBV11-2 CASSSHGHEQFF
TRBV25-1 CASSGVTGSSGNTIYF
TRBV7-9 CASSLGLRENYGYTF
TRBV4-1 CASSQDPTTDGDEQYF
TRBV11-2 CASSLFARDTIYF
TRBV5-5 CASSLGGGRYDTQYF
TRBV7-2 CASSFGVDYEQYF
TRBV20-1 CSAEGTGADYF
TRBV6-5 CASSFLAGDDTQYF
TRBV9 CASSVEESSYEQYF
TRBV14 CASSLLIQADIQYF
TRBV27 CASSLSGEGTGELFF
TRBV10-3 CAISEGRAGTEAFF
TRBV11-2 CASSLDLGSTGELFF
TRBV28 CASSPLQDTGELFF
TRBV13 CASSLAGFANYGYTF
TRBV5-4 CASSLVTGTTEAFF
TRBV7-2 CASSFAGGSDGYTF
TRBV5-1 CASSGVGLRGSNYGYTF
TRBV10-3 CATSPGLAGGPIEQYF
TRBV13 CASSLEGQAMAYEQYF
TRBV30 CAWSVWDRDGGYTF
TRBV7-2 CASSLAGRSNYEQYF
TRBV13 CASSPQPGTAVNTGELFF
TRBV4-1 CASSQEPTGAYYEQYF
TRBV7-9 CASSSGLAGLYEQFF
TRBV7-8 CASSLDAYNEQFF
TRBV10-1 CASSVGTDPTDTQYF
TRBV13 CASSTTGSTYGYTF
TRBV11-2 CASSFLSGTDEQYF
TRBV27 CASRRQGTNTEAFF
TRBV7-8 CASSLVGLRGAFPPQETQYF
TRBV18 CASSRRPNEQFF
TRBV28 CASSETGTSGNTIYF
TRBV5-7 CASSLTSAGAGANTEAFF
TRBV6-4 CASSETYGYTF
TRBV15 CATSSPRWGSSYNEQFF
TRBV6-5 CASSGQGLGSPLHF
TRBV7-8 CASSLQGAGTEAFF
TRBV5-1 CASSLGLAGVSSYNEQFF
TRBV4-3 CASSQAWEGAYEQYF
TRBV6-5 CASSYKRTEAFF
TRBV18 CASSSPWAGGREQFF
TRBV5-6 CASSLGGNYGYTF
TRBV5-1 CASSFNGASYEQYF
TRBV5-1 CASSLFSTTDTQYF